Here is one T cell receptor beta chain with its context. The identical CDR3 is also encoded by other nucleotide sequences in the sample. The data originate from a study of shared clonotypes between healthy human individuals. Across the study: In total, the donors were a couple of women and three men aged 18 to 49. Each donor contributed plates that comprised three CD4 naive, three CD4 memory, two CD8 naive and one CD8 memory.

Germline V gene lookup returns CDR1 LNHDA and CDR2 SQIVND (reference sequence). The CDR3 is 13 amino acids. Trimming pared 7 bases from V and 3 bases from J, leaving 12 bases between. Profiling relied on immunoSEQ multiplex PCR, and the TCRdb table lists in-frame clones only, not all of them. The table shows some 2,500,000 clones, with roughly 92% occurring only once. The receptor's source is a man aged 18 to 30 in good health. Some clones in this sample may be carry-over from other donors' samples. The specimen was naive CD4+ T cells from PBMCs. Sample subset: CD45RA+ positively selected. V and J are TRBV19 and TRBJ1-1, with D perhaps TRBD1 (5 bases). The CDR3 loop reads CASTKTVYTEAFF. DNA for the CDR3: TGTGCCAGTACCAAGACAGTTTACACTGAAGCTTTCTTT.